This T cell receptor beta chain appears in the sequencing data of a study of patients and donors after allogeneic stem cell transplantation. This CDR3 is built from 16 residues. Germline V gives CDR1 DFQATT, CDR2 SNEGSKA (reference sequence). Unmatched junction bases numbered 12, after V lost 6 bases and J lost 4 bases. Each CDR3 protein is one row after TCRdb ran MiXCR on the RT-PCR reads. This sample yields 150,000 to 200,000 distinct CDR3 sequences, of which approximately 28% are seen a single time; roughly 3% belongs to the top ten. The chain uses TRBV20-1 and TRBJ1-4; 9 bases agree with TRBD1. The sample was blood, either unsorted or a sorted T cell fraction (not recorded which). This receptor was obtained from a human donor who was either an allogeneic HSCT recipient or a stem cell or donor lymphocyte infusion donor (not recorded which). It is not recorded whose cells these are; they may come from a transplant donor. The CDR3 here is CSASGQGGGYNEKLFF. The CDR3, as DNA: TGCAGTGCCTCGGGACAGGGTGGGGGATATAATGAAAAACTGTTTTTT.